This entry is about one T cell receptor (beta chain). The antigen is undetermined. Germline CDR1 MDHEN, CDR2 SYDVKM. V lost 2 bases to trimming and J lost 0 bases, with 14 bases between them. The length of the CDR3 is 17 residues. TCR beta libraries were made by quantitative 5'-RACE with molecular barcodes. From the 5' RACE reads, TCRdb called clonotypes with MiXCR, one entry per CDR3 protein. In the table there are fewer than 400,000 distinct CDR3 sequences, roughly 14% of which are singletons. The record originates from a study of CD8 T cells in ankylosing spondylitis. Study-level findings and limits: Past research had described some motif variants in reactive arthritis synovial fluid and blood. Ankylosing spondylitis blood appeared to carry a characteristic TCR beta motif of eight or nine highly homologous variants. Clones that were linked to disease were CD8+ and were relatively rare in peripheral blood.

Sequencing used blood, either unsorted or a sorted T cell fraction (not recorded which). The gene calls are TRBV28 and TRBJ2-4, with a tentative D call TRBD1 (5 bases). This receptor was identified in a male donor with ankylosing spondylitis or in good health (not recorded which). CDR3 amino acids: CASSLQGNNLAKNIQYF. The CDR3, as DNA: TGTGCCAGCAGTTTACAGGGAAATAATCTAGCCAAAAACATTCAGTACTTC.